The clone carrying this T cell receptor (beta chain) was seen only a few times. This specimen belongs to a study of early T cells in non-severe SARS-CoV-2 infection. TCRdb processed the 5' RACE reads anew with MiXCR; each CDR3 protein has one entry. The sample contains over 45,000 distinct CDR3 sequences, approximately 10% of which appear only once. Trimming cost V 4 bases and J 2 bases, with 10 bases left between them. Germline V CDR1 and CDR2: SGHNT, YYREEE (reference sequence). The length of the CDR3 is 13 residues. Specimen: whole blood. The TCR comes from an adult who was a healthcare worker with PCR-confirmed SARS-CoV-2 infection or an uninfected control (not recorded which). The chain employs TRBV5-4 and TRBJ2-7, with D unresolved. The CDR3 coding sequence is TGTGCCAGCAGCCACCCGGCAGCCTACGAGCAGTACTTC. The encoded protein is CASSHPAAYEQYF.